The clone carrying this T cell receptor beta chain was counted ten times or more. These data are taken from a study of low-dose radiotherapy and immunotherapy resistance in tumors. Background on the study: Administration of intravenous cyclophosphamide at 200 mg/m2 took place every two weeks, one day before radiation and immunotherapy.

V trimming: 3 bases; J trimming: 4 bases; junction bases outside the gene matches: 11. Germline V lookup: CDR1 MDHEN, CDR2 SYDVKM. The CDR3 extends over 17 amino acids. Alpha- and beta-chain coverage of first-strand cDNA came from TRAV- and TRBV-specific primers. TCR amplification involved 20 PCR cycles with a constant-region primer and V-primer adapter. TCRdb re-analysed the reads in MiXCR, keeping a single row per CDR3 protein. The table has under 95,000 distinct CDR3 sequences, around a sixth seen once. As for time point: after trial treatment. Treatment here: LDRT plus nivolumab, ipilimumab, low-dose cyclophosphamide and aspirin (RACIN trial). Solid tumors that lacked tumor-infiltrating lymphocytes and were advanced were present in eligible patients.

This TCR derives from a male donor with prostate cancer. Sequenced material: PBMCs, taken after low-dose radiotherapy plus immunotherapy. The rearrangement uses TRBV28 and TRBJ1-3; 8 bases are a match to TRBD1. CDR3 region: CASSFPLTGAGGNTIYF. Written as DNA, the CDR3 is TGTGCCAGCAGTTTTCCCTTGACAGGGGCCGGGGGAAACACCATATATTTT.